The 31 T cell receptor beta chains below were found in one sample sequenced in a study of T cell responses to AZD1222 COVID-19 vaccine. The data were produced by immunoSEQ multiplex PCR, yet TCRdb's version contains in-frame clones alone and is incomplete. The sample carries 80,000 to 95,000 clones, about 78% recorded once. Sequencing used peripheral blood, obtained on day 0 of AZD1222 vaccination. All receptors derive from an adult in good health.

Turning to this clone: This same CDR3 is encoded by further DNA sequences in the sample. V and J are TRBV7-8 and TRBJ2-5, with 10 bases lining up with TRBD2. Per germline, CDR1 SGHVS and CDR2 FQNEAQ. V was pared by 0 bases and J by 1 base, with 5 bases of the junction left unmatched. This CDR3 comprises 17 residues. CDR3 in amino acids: CASSLAGLAGVQETQYF. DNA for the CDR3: TGTGCCAGCAGCTTAGCTGGGCTAGCGGGAGTCCAAGAGACCCAGTACTTC.

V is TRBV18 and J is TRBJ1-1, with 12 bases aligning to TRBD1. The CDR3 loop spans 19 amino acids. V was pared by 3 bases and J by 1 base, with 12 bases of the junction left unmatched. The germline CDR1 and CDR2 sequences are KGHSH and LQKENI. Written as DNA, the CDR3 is TGTGCCAGCTCACCTGCCCTCGGGACAGGGGGCGGGTGGAACACTGAAGCTTTCTTT. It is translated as CASSPALGTGGGWNTEAFF.

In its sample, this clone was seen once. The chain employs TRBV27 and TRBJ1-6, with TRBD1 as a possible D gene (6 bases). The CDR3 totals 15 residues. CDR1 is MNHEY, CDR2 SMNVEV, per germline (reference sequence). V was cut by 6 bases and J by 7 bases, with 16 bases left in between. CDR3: CASRGAQTVNSPLHF. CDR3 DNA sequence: TGTGCCAGCAGGGGGGCCCAGACGGTGAATTCACCCCTCCACTTT.

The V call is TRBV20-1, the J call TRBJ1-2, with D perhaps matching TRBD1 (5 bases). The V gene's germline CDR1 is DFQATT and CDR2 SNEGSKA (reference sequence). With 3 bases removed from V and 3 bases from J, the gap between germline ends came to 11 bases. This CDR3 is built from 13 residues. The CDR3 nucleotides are TGCAGTGCTAGTAACAGGCGAGACTATGGCTACACCTTC. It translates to CSASNRRDYGYTF.

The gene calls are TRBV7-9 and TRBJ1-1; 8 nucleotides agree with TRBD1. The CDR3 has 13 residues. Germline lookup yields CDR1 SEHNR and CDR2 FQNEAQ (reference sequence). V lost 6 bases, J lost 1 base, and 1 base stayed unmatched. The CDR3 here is CASRGQANTEAFF. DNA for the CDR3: TGTGCCAGCAGGGGACAGGCGAACACTGAAGCTTTCTTT.

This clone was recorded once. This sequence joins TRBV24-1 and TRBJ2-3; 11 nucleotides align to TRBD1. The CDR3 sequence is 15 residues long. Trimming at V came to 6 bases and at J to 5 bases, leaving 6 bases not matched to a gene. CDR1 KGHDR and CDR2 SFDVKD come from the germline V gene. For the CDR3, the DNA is TGTGCCACCAGTCGTAGGGGACAGGGGGGAGATACGCAGTATTTT. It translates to CATSRRGQGGDTQYF.

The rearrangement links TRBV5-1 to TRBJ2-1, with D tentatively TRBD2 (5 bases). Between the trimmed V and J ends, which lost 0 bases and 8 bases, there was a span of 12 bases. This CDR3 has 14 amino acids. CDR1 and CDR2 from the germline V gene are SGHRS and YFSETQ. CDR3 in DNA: TGCGCCAGCAGCTTGGCCCGACTATTCGATGAGCAGTTCTTC. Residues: CASSLARLFDEQFF.

The CDR3 sequence is CASSQTGPNTGELFF. In nucleotides, the CDR3 is TGTGCCAGCAGTCAAACAGGGCCGAACACCGGGGAGCTGTTTTTT. The rearrangement links TRBV28 to TRBJ2-2; possible D gene TRBD1, 6 bases. CDR1 is MDHEN and CDR2 is SYDVKM in the germline V gene. The V gene lost 5 bases and the J gene lost 0 bases, with 10 bases spanning the gap. CDR3 size: 15 residues.

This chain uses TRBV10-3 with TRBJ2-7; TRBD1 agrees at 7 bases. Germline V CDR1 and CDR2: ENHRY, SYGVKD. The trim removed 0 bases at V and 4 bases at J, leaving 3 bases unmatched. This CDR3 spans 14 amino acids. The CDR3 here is CAISESSGGYEQYF. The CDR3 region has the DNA TGTGCCATCAGTGAGTCCTCAGGGGGTTACGAGCAGTACTTC.

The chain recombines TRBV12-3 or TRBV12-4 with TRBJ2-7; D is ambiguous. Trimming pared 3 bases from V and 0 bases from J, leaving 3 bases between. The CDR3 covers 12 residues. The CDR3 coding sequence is TGTGCCAGCAGTTTTGCCTCCTACGAGCAGTACTTC. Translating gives CASSFASYEQYF.

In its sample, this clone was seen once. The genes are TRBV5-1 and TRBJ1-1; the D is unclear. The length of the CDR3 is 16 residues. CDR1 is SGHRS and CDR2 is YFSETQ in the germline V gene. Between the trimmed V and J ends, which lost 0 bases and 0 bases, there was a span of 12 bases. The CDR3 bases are TGCGCCAGCAGCTTGGGGTACCGACCTATGAACACTGAAGCTTTCTTT. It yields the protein CASSLGYRPMNTEAFF. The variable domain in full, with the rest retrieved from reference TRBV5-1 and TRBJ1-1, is KAGVTQTPRYLIKTRGQQVTLSCSPISGHRSVSWYQQTPGQGLQFLFEYFSETQRNKGNFPGRFSGRQFSNSRSEMNVSTLELGDSALYLCASSLGYRPMNTEAFFGQGTRLTVV.

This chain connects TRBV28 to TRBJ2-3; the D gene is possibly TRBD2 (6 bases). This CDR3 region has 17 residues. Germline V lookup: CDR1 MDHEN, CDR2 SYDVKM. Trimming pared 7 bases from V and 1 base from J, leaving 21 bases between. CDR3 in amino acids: CASTLGLAPKGTDTQYF. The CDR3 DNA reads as TGTGCCAGCACCTTGGGTCTAGCGCCTAAAGGCACAGATACGCAGTATTTT. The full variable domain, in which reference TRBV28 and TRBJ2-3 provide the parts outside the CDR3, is DVKVTQSSRYLVKRTGEKVFLECVQDMDHENMFWYRQDPGLGLRLIYFSYDVKMKEKGDIPEGYSVSREKKERFSLILESASTNQTSMYLCASTLGLAPKGTDTQYFGPGTRLTVL.

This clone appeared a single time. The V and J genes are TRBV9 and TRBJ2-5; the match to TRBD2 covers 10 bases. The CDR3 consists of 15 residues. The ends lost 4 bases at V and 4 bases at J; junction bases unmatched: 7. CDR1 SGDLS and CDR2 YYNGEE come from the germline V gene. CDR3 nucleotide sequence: TGTGCCAGCAGCTTAGGGACTAGCGAGGGAGAGACCCAGTACTTC. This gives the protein CASSLGTSEGETQYF.

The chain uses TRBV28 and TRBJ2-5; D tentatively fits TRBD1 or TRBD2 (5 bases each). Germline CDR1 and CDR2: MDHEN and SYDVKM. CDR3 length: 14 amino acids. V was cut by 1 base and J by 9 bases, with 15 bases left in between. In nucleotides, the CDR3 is TGTGCCAGCAGTTTATTGGGGTTGGGGACCGCCCAGTACTTC. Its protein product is CASSLLGLGTAQYF.

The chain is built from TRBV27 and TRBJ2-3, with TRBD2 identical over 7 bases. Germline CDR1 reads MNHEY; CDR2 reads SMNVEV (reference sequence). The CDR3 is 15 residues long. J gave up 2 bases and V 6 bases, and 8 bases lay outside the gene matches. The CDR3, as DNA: TGTGCCAGCAGAACGGCGGGAGTTAACACAGATACGCAGTATTTT. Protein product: CASRTAGVNTDTQYF.

The CDR3 nucleotides read TGTGCCAGCAGCGTAAACCAAGAGACCCAGTACTTC. It codes for CASSVNQETQYF. This rearrangement joins TRBV5-6 to TRBJ2-5; D is undetermined. Germline V gene sequence: CDR1 SGHDT, CDR2 YYEEEE. Trimming stripped 4 bases from V and 0 bases from J, with 4 bases between. CDR3 size: 12 residues.

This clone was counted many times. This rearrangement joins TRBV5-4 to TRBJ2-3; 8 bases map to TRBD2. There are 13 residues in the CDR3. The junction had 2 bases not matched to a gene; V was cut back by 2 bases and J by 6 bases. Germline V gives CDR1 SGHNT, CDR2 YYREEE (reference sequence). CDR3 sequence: CASSFRGGDTQYF. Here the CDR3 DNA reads TGTGCCAGCAGCTTCCGGGGGGGGGATACGCAGTATTTT.

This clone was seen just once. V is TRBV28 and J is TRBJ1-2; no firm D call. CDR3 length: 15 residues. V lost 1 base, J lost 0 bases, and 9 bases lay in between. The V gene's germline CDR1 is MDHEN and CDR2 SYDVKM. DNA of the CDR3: TGTGCCAGCAGTTTATTGGGGAATACTAACTATGGCTACACCTTC. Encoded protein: CASSLLGNTNYGYTF.

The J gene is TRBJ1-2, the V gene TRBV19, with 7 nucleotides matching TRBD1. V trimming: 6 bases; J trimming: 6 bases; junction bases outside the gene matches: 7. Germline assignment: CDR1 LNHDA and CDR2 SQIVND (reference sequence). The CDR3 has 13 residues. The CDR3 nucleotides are TGTGCCAGTAGCCCCCTTACAGGGGATGGCTACACCTTC. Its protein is CASSPLTGDGYTF.

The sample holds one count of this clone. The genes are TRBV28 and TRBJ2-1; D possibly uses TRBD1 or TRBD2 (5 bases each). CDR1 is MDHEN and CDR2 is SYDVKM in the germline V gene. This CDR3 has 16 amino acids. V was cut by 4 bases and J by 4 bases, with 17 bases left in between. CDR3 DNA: TGTGCCAGCAGTTCGAGAGGGGCCGAGCGGTACAATGAGCAGTTCTTC. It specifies CASSSRGAERYNEQFF. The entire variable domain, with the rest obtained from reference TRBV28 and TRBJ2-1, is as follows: DVKVTQSSRYLVKRTGEKVFLECVQDMDHENMFWYRQDPGLGLRLIYFSYDVKMKEKGDIPEGYSVSREKKERFSLILESASTNQTSMYLCASSSRGAERYNEQFFGPGTRLTVL.

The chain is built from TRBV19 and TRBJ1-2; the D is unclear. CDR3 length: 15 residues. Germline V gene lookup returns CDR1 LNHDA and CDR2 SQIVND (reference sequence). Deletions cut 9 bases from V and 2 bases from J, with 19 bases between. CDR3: CASMVRTGRNYGYTF. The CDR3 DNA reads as TGTGCCAGCATGGTGAGGACTGGGCGGAACTATGGCTACACCTTC. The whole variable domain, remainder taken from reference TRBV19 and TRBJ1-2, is DGGITQSPKYLFRKEGQNVTLSCEQNLNHDAMYWYRQDPGQGLRLIYYSQIVNDFQKGDIAEGYSVSREKKESFPLTVTSAQKNPTAFYLCASMVRTGRNYGYTFGSGTRLTVV.

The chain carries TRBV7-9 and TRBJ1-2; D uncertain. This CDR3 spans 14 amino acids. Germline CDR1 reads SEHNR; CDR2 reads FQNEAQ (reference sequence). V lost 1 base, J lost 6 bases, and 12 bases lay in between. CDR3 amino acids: CASSLVGERNGYTF. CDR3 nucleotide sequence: TGTGCCAGCAGCTTAGTTGGGGAGAGAAATGGCTACACCTTC.

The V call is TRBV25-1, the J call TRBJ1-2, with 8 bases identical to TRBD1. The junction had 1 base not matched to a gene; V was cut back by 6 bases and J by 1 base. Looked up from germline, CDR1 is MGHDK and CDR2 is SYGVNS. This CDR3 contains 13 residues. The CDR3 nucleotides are TGTGCCAGCAGGGACAGGGTTAACTATGGCTACACCTTC. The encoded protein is CASRDRVNYGYTF.

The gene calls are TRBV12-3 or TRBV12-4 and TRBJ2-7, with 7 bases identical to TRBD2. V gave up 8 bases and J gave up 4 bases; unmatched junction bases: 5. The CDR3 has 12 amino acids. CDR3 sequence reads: CASAGVGYEQYF. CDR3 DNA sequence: TGTGCCAGCGCGGGGGTCGGGTACGAGCAGTACTTC.

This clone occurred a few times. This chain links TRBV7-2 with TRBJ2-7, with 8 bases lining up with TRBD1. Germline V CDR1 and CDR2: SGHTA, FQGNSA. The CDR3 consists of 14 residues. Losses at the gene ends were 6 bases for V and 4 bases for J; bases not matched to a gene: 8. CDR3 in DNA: TGTGCCAGCAGAACGGACAGGGAAAGTTACGAGCAGTACTTC. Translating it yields CASRTDRESYEQYF.

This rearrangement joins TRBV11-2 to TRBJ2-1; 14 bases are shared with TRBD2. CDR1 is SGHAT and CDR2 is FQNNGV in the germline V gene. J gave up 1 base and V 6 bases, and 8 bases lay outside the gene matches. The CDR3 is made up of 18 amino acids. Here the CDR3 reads CASRSGTSGRLSYNEQFF. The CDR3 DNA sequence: TGTGCCAGCAGAAGCGGGACTAGCGGGAGACTTTCCTACAATGAGCAGTTCTTC.

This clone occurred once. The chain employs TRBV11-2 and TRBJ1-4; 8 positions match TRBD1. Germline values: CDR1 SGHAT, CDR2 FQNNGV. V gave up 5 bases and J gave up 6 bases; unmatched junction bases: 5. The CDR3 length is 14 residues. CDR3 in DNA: TGTGCCAGCAGCACCGGACAGGGTTATGAAAAACTGTTTTTT. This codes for CASSTGQGYEKLFF.

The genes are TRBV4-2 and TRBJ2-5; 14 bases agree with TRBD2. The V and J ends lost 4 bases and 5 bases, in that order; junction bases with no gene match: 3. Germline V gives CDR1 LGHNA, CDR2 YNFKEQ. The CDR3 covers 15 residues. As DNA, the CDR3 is TGTGCCAGCAGCCTGGGACTAGCGGGAGTGGAGACCCAGTACTTC. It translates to CASSLGLAGVETQYF.

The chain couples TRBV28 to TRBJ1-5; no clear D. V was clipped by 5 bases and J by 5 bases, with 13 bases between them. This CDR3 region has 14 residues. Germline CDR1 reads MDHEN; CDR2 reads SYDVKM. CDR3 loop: CASSVRTPDQPQHF. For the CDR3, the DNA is TGTGCCAGCAGTGTCCGTACCCCTGATCAGCCCCAGCATTTT.

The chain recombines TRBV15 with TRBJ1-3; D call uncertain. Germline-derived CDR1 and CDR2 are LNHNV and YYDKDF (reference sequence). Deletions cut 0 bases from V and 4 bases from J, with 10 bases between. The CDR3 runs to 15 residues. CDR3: CATSRDPGIGNTIYF. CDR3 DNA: TGTGCCACCAGCAGAGATCCGGGTATAGGAAACACCATATATTTT.

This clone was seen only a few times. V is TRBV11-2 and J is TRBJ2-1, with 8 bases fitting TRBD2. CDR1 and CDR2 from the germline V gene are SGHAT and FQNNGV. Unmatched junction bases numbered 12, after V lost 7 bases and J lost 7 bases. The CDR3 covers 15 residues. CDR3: CASTKGVAGWNEQFF. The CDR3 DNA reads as TGTGCCAGCACCAAAGGGGTAGCGGGATGGAATGAGCAGTTCTTC.